The clone carrying this TCR beta chain came up once. The protocol was immunoSEQ multiplex PCR, while the TCRdb copy is restricted to in-frame clones and leaves out a portion. There are roughly 550,000 clones in the sample; around three quarters occur only once, and around 0.013% lies in the top ten. These data belong to a study of shared T cell receptors in the human thymus. The same data also contributed to another study, on human thymus T cells. That publication notes: Corrective surgery for congenital heart defects was being performed on the healthy Finnish infants who were the donors. Thymus tissue was removed during corrective cardiac surgery. Highly overlapping thymic repertoires among unrelated individuals were reported in related research.

Input material: thymocytes. The TCR comes from a boy under two years old with a congenital heart defect.

CDR3 loop: CASSRTDSYEQYF. In DNA, the CDR3 is TGTGCCAGCAGTCGGACAGATTCCTACGAGCAGTACTTC. The chain couples TRBV6-5 to TRBJ2-7; D is perhaps TRBD1 (6 bases). CDR1 and CDR2 (germline): MNHEY, SVGAGI. The ends were cut back, 5 bases at V and 1 base at J, with 9 bases in the middle. This CDR3 spans 13 amino acids.